The 9 T cell receptor beta chains below were found in one sample sequenced in a study of Graves' ophthalmopathy and Graves' hyperthyroidism. Amplified material comprised TCR beta CDR3 regions derived from RNA transcripts. Second-round multiplex PCR came after a first-round RT-PCR that employed HTBI primers. TCRdb reprocessed the multiplex PCR reads via MiXCR and lists one record per CDR3 protein. The sample includes about 480,000 distinct CDR3 sequences, around 14% of them seen just once. Specimen: blood. The receptors were gathered from a woman aged 30 to 39 with Graves' ophthalmopathy.

Ten or more counts support this clonotype. The rearrangement uses TRBV11-2 and TRBJ1-5; D ambiguous. There are 16 residues in the CDR3. From germline, CDR1 is SGHAT and CDR2 FQNNGV. Trimming shortened V by 5 bases and J by 4 bases, and 18 bases separated the two germline ends. The CDR3 sequence is CASSPRGARTNQPQHF. CDR3 bases: TGTGCCAGCAGCCCCCGCGGCGCTCGGACGAATCAGCCCCAGCATTTT.

This clonotype was counted many times. This rearrangement joins TRBV18 to TRBJ1-1; 9 positions match TRBD1. CDR1 and CDR2 (germline): KGHSH, LQKENI. The CDR3 extends over 15 amino acids. V dropped 6 bases and J dropped 4; count of bases not matched to a gene: 9. As DNA, the CDR3 is TGTGCCAGCTCCCGCACCACAGGGGGCCGCACTGAAGCTTTCTTT. This gives the protein CASSRTTGGRTEAFF.

This clonotype turned up a few times. This sequence joins TRBV19 and TRBJ2-5, with a weak D call TRBD1 (5 bases). This CDR3 has 13 residues. Germline V CDR1 and CDR2: LNHDA, SQIVND (reference sequence). The V end lost 10 bases, the J end lost 5 bases, and 17 bases lay between the germline ends. The chain's CDR3 is CATKEGARETQYF. In DNA, the CDR3 is TGTGCCACCAAAGAAGGGGCGAGGGAGACCCAGTACTTC.

The rearrangement joins TRBV29-1 to TRBJ2-7, with 9 nucleotides matching TRBD2. Germline trimming cut 7 bases from V and 5 bases from J; bases unmatched to any gene: 12. Germline V gene lookup returns CDR1 SQVTM and CDR2 ANQGSEA. The CDR3 runs 14 residues. CDR3 loop: CSAGGGGGSDEQYF. CDR3 coding DNA: TGCAGCGCCGGCGGGGGGGGCGGGAGTGACGAGCAGTACTTC.

This clonotype was seen only a few times. Here the CDR3 reads CASSPGTLRFETQYF. In DNA form, the CDR3 reads TGTGCCAGCAGCCCCGGGACCCTTAGGTTCGAGACCCAGTACTTC. The chain links TRBV7-9 to TRBJ2-5; either TRBD1 or TRBD2 may fit D (5 bases each). Trimming pared 5 bases from V and 5 bases from J, leaving 18 bases between. The CDR3 totals 15 residues. Per germline, CDR1 SEHNR and CDR2 FQNEAQ (reference sequence).

The V gene is TRBV12-3 or TRBV12-4, the J gene TRBJ2-4; D may be TRBD1 (5 bases). This CDR3 is 15 amino acids long. V was trimmed by 2 bases and J by 0 bases, leaving 8 bases between them. The CDR3 sequence: CASSLIQGAKNIQYF. The CDR3 bases are TGTGCCAGCAGTTTAATTCAGGGAGCCAAAAACATTCAGTACTTC.

In its sample, this clonotype was seen many times. The rearrangement joins TRBV5-1 to TRBJ2-7; D remains unclear. The CDR3 runs 14 residues. V was pared by 4 bases and J by 7 bases, with 18 bases between. CDR1 is SGHRS and CDR2 is YFSETQ in the germline V gene. The CDR3 sequence: CASSLSPVPSEQYF. The CDR3, as DNA: TGCGCCAGCAGCCTTAGTCCAGTCCCCAGTGAGCAGTACTTC.

Only one count was recorded for this clonotype. This chain connects TRBV28 to TRBJ1-2; 10 bases fit TRBD1. The CDR3 sequence is 14 residues long. Germline values: CDR1 MDHEN, CDR2 SYDVKM. After removal of 6 bases from V and 6 bases from J, the junction contained 7 bases not matched to a gene. The CDR3, as DNA: TGTGCCAGCAGCGACAGGGGGCGAACCGATGGCTACACCTTC. Its protein is CASSDRGRTDGYTF.

This clonotype was observed a handful of times. The chain uses TRBV19 and TRBJ2-5; perhaps TRBD1 as D (5 bases). The V and J ends lost 5 bases and 4 bases respectively, with 20 bases between them. The germline gives CDR1 LNHDA, CDR2 SQIVND (reference sequence). The CDR3 runs 16 residues. The CDR3: CASSSTQDPPRETQYF. DNA for the CDR3: TGTGCCAGTAGTTCAACACAGGACCCCCCGCGAGAGACCCAGTACTTC.